The 23 T cell receptor beta chains listed next were all sequenced from one sample in a study of OX40 agonist ivuxolimab in advanced cancers. Using immunoSEQ multiplex PCR, the repertoire was profiled, and TCRdb retains in-frame clones only, with some absent. The table shows tens of thousands of clones, with over 80% occurring only once. Sequencing used CD4+ or CD8+ T cells sorted from blood, obtained in a trial of the OX40 agonist ivuxolimab. These receptors were taken from an adult with an advanced solid tumor such as melanoma, head and neck, liver or kidney cancer.

This rearrangement joins TRBV7-9 to TRBJ2-2, with unresolved D. Trimming shortened V by 10 bases and J by 6 bases, and 9 bases separated the two germline ends. The germline CDR1 and CDR2 sequences are SEHNR and FQNEAQ (reference sequence). This CDR3 has 11 residues. CDR3 nucleotide sequence: TGTGCCACCTCCCTCGCCGGGGAGCTGTTTTTT. This translates into CATSLAGELFF.

The chain has TRBV7-2 and TRBJ2-1, with D possibly TRBD2 on 6 matching bases. The CDR3 has 16 amino acids. Per the germline V gene, CDR1 is SGHTA and CDR2 is FQGNSA. V was cut by 1 base and J by 9 bases, with 19 bases left in between. CDR3 protein: CASSLVRGRPTSEQFF. The CDR3, as DNA: TGTGCCAGCAGCTTAGTCAGAGGGAGGCCTACAAGTGAGCAGTTCTTC.

The rearrangement links TRBV11-2 to TRBJ2-7, with a possible D match to TRBD1 (6 bases). CDR1 SGHAT and CDR2 FQNNGV come from the germline V gene. Trimming took 4 bases from V and 2 from J, leaving 12 bases between them. The CDR3 length is 14 residues. The CDR3 protein is CASSSRGSAYEQYF. In nucleotides, the CDR3 is TGTGCCAGCAGCTCCAGGGGTAGCGCCTACGAGCAGTACTTC.

V usage is TRBV6-5 and J usage is TRBJ2-7, with a tentative D call TRBD1 (6 bases). The germline V gene has CDR1 MNHEY and CDR2 SVGAGI. The CDR3 has 13 residues. Trimming took off 6 bases at V and 3 bases at J, with 12 bases between the two ends. CDR3 sequence: CASRSTGHYEQYF. CDR3 sequence (DNA): TGTGCCAGCAGATCGACAGGCCACTACGAGCAGTACTTC.

This CDR3 reads CASSLLSGWVSEAFF. The CDR3 nucleotides read TGTGCCAGCAGCTTATTGTCCGGGTGGGTAAGTGAAGCTTTCTTT. The chain couples TRBV7-9 to TRBJ1-1; D gene unclear. Germline V gives CDR1 SEHNR, CDR2 FQNEAQ (reference sequence). The CDR3 extends over 15 amino acids. The V end was cut by 2 bases, the J end by 7 bases, with 17 bases between.

The rearrangement uses TRBV9 and TRBJ2-3, with a tentative D call TRBD1 (8 bases). Germline V gives CDR1 SGDLS, CDR2 YYNGEE. This CDR3 region has 16 residues. The V end lost 2 bases, the J end lost 1 base, and 14 bases lay between the germline ends. The CDR3 nucleotides read TGTGCCAGCAGCGTCTCAGCGGGACAGGGCACAGATACGCAGTATTTT. It yields the protein CASSVSAGQGTDTQYF.

The chain couples TRBV7-9 to TRBJ1-2; 9 positions match TRBD1. The CDR3 runs to 15 residues. With V trimmed by 3 bases and J by 6 bases, 8 bases remained unmatched. The germline gives CDR1 SEHNR, CDR2 FQNEAQ (reference sequence). Written as DNA, the CDR3 is TGTGCCAGCAGCTTCTCCACAGGGGGCGTAAATGGCTACACCTTC. Translating it yields CASSFSTGGVNGYTF.

The rearrangement joins TRBV15 to TRBJ1-2; D perhaps matches TRBD1 (6 bases). Germline assignment: CDR1 LNHNV and CDR2 YYDKDF (reference sequence). The CDR3 has 13 residues. Trimming pared 0 bases from V and 7 bases from J, leaving 9 bases between. CDR3 nucleotide sequence: TGTGCCACCAGCAGAGAGGGGGCCGGTGGCTACACCTTC. Translated: CATSREGAGGYTF.

This clone has a handful of counts. The chain combines TRBV7-9 with TRBJ1-2; TRBD1 might be the D (5 bases). The ends were cut back, 1 base at V and 3 bases at J, with 18 bases in the middle. The CDR3 is made up of 17 amino acids. Germline CDR1 reads SEHNR; CDR2 reads FQNEAQ (reference sequence). In DNA, the CDR3 is TGTGCCAGCAGCTTAGTTGGTTCGGGACTCATGGACTATGGCTACACCTTC. The encoded protein is CASSLVGSGLMDYGYTF. Together with reference TRBV7-9 and TRBJ1-2, the CDR3 gives the full variable domain: DTGVSQNPRHKITKRGQNVTFRCDPISEHNRLYWYRQTLGQGPEFLTYFQNEAQLEKSRLLSDRFSAERPKGSFSTLEIQRTEQGDSAMYLCASSLVGSGLMDYGYTFGSGTRLTVV.

This chain uses TRBV28 with TRBJ1-2; D call uncertain. The CDR3 length is 14 residues. The germline CDR1 and CDR2 sequences are MDHEN and SYDVKM. V was pared by 3 bases and J by 4 bases, with 12 bases between. In DNA, the CDR3 is TGTGCCAGCAGTTTTGAGGCACCTTCCTATGGCTACACCTTC. Protein sequence: CASSFEAPSYGYTF.

This clone was observed a few times. The chain links TRBV6-1 to TRBJ1-5; no clear D gene. This CDR3 has 15 amino acids. Trimming shortened V by 7 bases and J by 3 bases, and 16 bases separated the two germline ends. Looked up from germline, CDR1 is MNHNS and CDR2 is SASEGT. CDR3 amino acids: CASTPEAGFNQPQHF. CDR3 DNA: TGTGCCAGCACTCCCGAGGCAGGCTTCAATCAGCCCCAGCATTTT.

J is TRBJ1-1 and V is TRBV6-6; D gene ambiguous. Trimming removed 5 bases at V and 4 bases at J, with 17 bases between. Germline values: CDR1 MNHNY, CDR2 SVGAGI (reference sequence). The CDR3 extends over 15 amino acids. CDR3 residues: CASSPALGYGTEAFF. CDR3 nucleotide sequence: TGTGCCAGCAGTCCGGCGCTCGGGTACGGCACTGAAGCTTTCTTT.

This rearrangement joins TRBV5-4 to TRBJ2-1; 8 bases align to TRBD2. The CDR3 sequence is 15 residues long. Germline V CDR1 and CDR2: SGHNT, YYREEE (reference sequence). Trimming took 1 base from V and 5 from J; bases not matched to a gene: 5. The CDR3 DNA is TGTGCCAGCAGCTTGAACGCGGGACTAGACAATGAGCAGTTCTTC. Protein sequence: CASSLNAGLDNEQFF.

This clone occurred once. This chain uses TRBV5-6 with TRBJ2-3; D unclear. V was clipped by 5 bases and J by 0 bases, with 16 bases between them. The CDR3 length is 16 residues. The V gene's germline CDR1 is SGHDT and CDR2 YYEEEE. CDR3 region: CASSYGPGGSTDTQYF. Written as DNA, the CDR3 is TGTGCCAGCAGTTACGGTCCAGGCGGCAGCACAGATACGCAGTATTTT. Together with reference TRBV5-6 and TRBJ2-3, the CDR3 gives the full variable domain: DAGVTQSPTHLIKTRGQQVTLRCSPKSGHDTVSWYQQALGQGPQFIFQYYEEEERQRGNFPDRFSGHQFPNYSSELNVNALLLGDSALYLCASSYGPGGSTDTQYFGPGTRLTVL.

V and J are TRBV12-2 and TRBJ2-2; the table's TRBD2 call for D was not verified on the DNA. TRBV12-2 is designated a pseudogene. The CDR3 has 20 residues. CDR3 nucleotide sequence: TGTGCAAGTCGCTTAGGGCCCCGACTAGCGGGAGGGCCGGGGACCGGGGAGCTGTTTTTT. Translating it yields CASRLGPRLAGGPGTGELFF.

The chain combines TRBV21-1 with TRBJ2-3. TRBV21-1 constitutes a pseudogene. The CDR3 runs 16 residues. The CDR3 spells CASSRVDGENTDTQYF. CDR3 nucleotide sequence: TGTGCCAGCAGCAGGGTGGACGGCGAAAACACAGATACGCAGTATTTT.

V and J are TRBV18 and TRBJ2-5, with TRBD2 as a possible D gene (5 bases). Germline values: CDR1 KGHSH, CDR2 LQKENI. V lost 2 bases and J lost 5, with 15 bases in between. CDR3 length: 15 residues. The CDR3 sequence: CASSPRRSDGETQYF. The DNA of the CDR3 is TGTGCCAGCTCACCAAGGAGGAGCGACGGGGAGACCCAGTACTTC.

This clone was seen just once. The genes are TRBV19 and TRBJ2-1; TRBD2 agrees at 14 bases. The CDR3 loop spans 14 amino acids. After removal of 5 bases from V and 10 bases from J, the junction contained 4 bases not matched to a gene. Per germline, CDR1 LNHDA and CDR2 SQIVND (reference sequence). For the CDR3, the DNA is TGTGCCAGTAGTCCGGGACTAGCGGGAGACGAGCAGTTCTTC. It codes for CASSPGLAGDEQFF.

The CDR3 DNA reads as TGTGCCTGGGGCGGAGCCTACGAGCAGTACTTC. This translates into CAWGGAYEQYF. This chain connects TRBV30 to TRBJ2-7; D is unresolved. The germline V and J ends were trimmed by 5 bases and 2 bases, with 7 bases remaining between them. CDR3 size: 11 residues. Germline V CDR1 and CDR2: GTSNPN, SVGIG (reference sequence).

This rearrangement joins TRBV30 to TRBJ2-7; D remains ambiguous. V shed 2 bases and J shed 3 bases, with 8 bases lying between them. The V gene's germline CDR1 is GTSNPN and CDR2 SVGIG (reference sequence). The length of the CDR3 is 12 residues. The CDR3 DNA follows: TGTGCCTGGAGTAATAACTTCTACGAGCAGTACTTC. Translation: CAWSNNFYEQYF.

V usage is TRBV7-6 and J usage is TRBJ2-1; D is ambiguous. Trimming took 2 bases from V and 3 from J, leaving 8 bases between them. CDR1 is SGHVS and CDR2 is FNYEAQ in the germline V gene. The CDR3 is made up of 14 amino acids. This CDR3 is CASSLSSYYNEQFF. The CDR3 DNA reads as TGTGCCAGCAGCTTATCCAGTTACTACAATGAGCAGTTCTTC.

This chain links TRBV2 with TRBJ2-1, with D perhaps matching TRBD1 (5 bases). V was pared by 8 bases and J by 4 bases, with 12 bases between. CDR3 length: 13 amino acids. Germline CDR1 SNHLY, CDR2 FYNNEI. The CDR3 DNA reads TGTGCCAGCGTAAGGCAGGGTTACAATGAGCAGTTCTTC. As protein: CASVRQGYNEQFF.

The gene calls are TRBV4-2 and TRBJ1-3; D gene ambiguous. Looked up from germline, CDR1 is LGHNA and CDR2 is YNFKEQ. The CDR3 is 11 amino acids. V was cut by 6 bases and J by 3 bases, with 3 bases left in between. The CDR3 DNA sequence: TGTGCCAGCAGTGGTGGAAACACCATATATTTT. As protein: CASSGGNTIYF.